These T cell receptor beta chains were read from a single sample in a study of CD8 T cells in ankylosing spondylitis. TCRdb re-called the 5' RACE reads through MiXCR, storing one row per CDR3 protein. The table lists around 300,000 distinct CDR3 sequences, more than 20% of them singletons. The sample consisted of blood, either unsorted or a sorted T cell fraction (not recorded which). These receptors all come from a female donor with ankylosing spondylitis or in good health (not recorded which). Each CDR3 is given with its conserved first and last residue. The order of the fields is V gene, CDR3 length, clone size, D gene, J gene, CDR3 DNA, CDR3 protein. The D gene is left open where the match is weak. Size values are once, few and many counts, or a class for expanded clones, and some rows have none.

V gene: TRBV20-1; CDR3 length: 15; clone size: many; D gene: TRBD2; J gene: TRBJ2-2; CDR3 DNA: TGCAGTGCCCCTCTACTAGCGGGAGGCACCGGGGAGCTGTTTTTT; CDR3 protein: CSAPLLAGGTGELFF
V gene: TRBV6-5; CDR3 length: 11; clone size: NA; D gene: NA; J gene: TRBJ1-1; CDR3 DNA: TGTGCCAGCAGTTACGAGTTGGAAGCTTTCTTT; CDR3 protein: CASSYELEAFF
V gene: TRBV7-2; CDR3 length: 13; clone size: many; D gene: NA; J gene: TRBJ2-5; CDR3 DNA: TGTGCCAGCAGCGAAACTAGGGAAGAGACCCAGTACTTC; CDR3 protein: CASSETREETQYF
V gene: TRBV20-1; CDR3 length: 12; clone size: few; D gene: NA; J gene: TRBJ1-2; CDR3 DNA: TGCAGTGTTGGGGAGGGCCACTATGGCTACACCTTC; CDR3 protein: CSVGEGHYGYTF
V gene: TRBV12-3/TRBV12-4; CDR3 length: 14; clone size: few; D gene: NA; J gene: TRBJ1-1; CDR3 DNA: TGTGCCAGCAGTTTCACGGGGGAGGGCACTGAAGCTTTCTTT; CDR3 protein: CASSFTGEGTEAFF
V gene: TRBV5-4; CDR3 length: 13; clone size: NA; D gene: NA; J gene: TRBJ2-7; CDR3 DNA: TGTGCCAGCAGCCCCCCGTGGGGGGACGAGCAGTACTTC; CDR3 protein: CASSPPWGDEQYF
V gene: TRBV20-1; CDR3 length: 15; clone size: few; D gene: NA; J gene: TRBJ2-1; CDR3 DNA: TGCAGTGCTAGCAACCCTCGGACAGGCGGGAGTGAGCAGTTCTTC; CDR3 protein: CSASNPRTGGSEQFF
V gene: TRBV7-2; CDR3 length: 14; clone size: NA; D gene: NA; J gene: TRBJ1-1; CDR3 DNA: TGTGCCAGCAGTTCACAGGGAATTAACACTGAAGCTTTCTTT; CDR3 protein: CASSSQGINTEAFF
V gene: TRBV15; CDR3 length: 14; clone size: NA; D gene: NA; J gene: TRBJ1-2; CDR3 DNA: TGTGCCACCAGCAGTGGGGCCTTTTCTTCCGGCTACACCTTC; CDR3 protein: CATSSGAFSSGYTF
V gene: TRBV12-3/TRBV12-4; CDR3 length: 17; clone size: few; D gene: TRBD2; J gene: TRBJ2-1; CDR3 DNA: TGTGCCAGCTGGACTAGCGGGAGAGTACTGCGGTACAATGAGCAGTTCTTC; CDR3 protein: CASWTSGRVLRYNEQFF
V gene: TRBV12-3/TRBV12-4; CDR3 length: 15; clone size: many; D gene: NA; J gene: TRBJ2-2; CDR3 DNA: TGTGCCAGCAGCTACAGGGTTCCGGGCACCGGGGAGCTGTTTTTT; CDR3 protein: CASSYRVPGTGELFF
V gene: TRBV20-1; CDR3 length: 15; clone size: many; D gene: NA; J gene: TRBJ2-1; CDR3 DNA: TGCAGTGCTAGAGATCTGGGGATGCGATACAATGAGCAGTTCTTC; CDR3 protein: CSARDLGMRYNEQFF
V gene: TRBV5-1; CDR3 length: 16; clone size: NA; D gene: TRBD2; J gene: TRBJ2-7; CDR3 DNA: TGCGCCAGCAGCTGGGGACTAGCGGGAGGATCTCTCGAGCAGTACTTC; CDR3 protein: CASSWGLAGGSLEQYF
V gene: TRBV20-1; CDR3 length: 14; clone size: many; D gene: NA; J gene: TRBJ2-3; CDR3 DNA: TGCAGTGCTAGACCGAGATACAGCACAGATACGCAGTATTTT; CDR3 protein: CSARPRYSTDTQYF
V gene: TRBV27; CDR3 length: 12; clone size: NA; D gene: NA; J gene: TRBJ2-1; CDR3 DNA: TGTGCCGCCAAACAGGGAATTGATGAGCAGTTCTTC; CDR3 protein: CAAKQGIDEQFF
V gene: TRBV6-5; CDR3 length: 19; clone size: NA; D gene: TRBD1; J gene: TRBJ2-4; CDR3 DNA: TGTGCCAGCAGTTCCGGGGCAGGGGGAAGAGGTCTGGCCAAAAACATTCAGTACTTC; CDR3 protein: CASSSGAGGRGLAKNIQYF
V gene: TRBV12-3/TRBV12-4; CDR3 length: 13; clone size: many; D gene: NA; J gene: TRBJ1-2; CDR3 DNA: TGTGCCAGCAGCCCCCGGCCGGCATATGGCTACACCTTC; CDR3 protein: CASSPRPAYGYTF
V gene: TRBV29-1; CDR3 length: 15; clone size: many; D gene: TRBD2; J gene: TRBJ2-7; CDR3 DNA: TGCAGCGTTGGAGGAGGACTAGCGGTATCCTACGAGCAGTACTTC; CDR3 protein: CSVGGGLAVSYEQYF
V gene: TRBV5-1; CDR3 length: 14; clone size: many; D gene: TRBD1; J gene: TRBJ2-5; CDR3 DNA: TGCGCCAGCAGCTGGACAGGGGGCCGAGAGACCCAGTACTTC; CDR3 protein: CASSWTGGRETQYF
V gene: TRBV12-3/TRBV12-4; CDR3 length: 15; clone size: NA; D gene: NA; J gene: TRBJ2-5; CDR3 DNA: TGTGCCAGCAGTTTAGCGACAGTCTCTTGGAGGACCCAGTACTTC; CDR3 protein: CASSLATVSWRTQYF
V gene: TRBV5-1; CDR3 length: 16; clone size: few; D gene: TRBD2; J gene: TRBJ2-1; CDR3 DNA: TGCGCCAGCAGCAAGGGGACTAGCGGGCCCTACAATGAGCAGTTCTTC; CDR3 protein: CASSKGTSGPYNEQFF
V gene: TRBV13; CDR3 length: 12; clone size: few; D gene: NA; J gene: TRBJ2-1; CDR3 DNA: TGTGCCAGCAGCTTACCCCACAATGAGCAGTTCTTC; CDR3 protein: CASSLPHNEQFF
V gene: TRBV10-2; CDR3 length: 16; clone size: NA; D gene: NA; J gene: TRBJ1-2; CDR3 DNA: TGCGCCAGCAGTGAGTCGAGGTCTCGAGGTGGCTATGGCTACACCTTC; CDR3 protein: CASSESRSRGGYGYTF
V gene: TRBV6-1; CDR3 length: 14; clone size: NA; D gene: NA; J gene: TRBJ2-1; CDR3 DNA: TGTGCCAGCAGTGTAACGAGAGGGAACAATGAGCAGTTCTTC; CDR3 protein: CASSVTRGNNEQFF
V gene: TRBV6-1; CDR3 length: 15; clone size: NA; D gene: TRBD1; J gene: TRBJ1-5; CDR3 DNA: TGTGCCAGCAGCAGACAGGGAAGGAGCAATCAGCCCCAGCATTTT; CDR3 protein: CASSRQGRSNQPQHF
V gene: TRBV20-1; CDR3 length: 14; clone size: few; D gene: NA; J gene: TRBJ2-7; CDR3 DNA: TGCAGTGCGGAACGACCCGAGCAATTGTACGAGCAGTACTTC; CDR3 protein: CSAERPEQLYEQYF
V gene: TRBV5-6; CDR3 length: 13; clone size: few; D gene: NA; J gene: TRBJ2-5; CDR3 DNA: TGTGCCAGCAGCTTACGGTGGAAAGAGACCCAGTACTTC; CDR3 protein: CASSLRWKETQYF
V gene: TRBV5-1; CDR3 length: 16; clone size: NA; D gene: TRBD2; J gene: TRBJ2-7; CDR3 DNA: TGCGCCAGCAGCCTTGTGCTAGCGGGAGGCCTCTACGAGCAGTACTTC; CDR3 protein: CASSLVLAGGLYEQYF
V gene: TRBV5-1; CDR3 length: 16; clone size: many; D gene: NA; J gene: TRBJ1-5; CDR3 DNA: TGCGCCAGCAGCTTGGCCGGCGGAGGTAGTGATCAGCCCCAGCATTTT; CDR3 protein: CASSLAGGGSDQPQHF
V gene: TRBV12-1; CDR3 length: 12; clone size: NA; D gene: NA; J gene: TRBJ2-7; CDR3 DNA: TGTGCCAGCAGCTTGACTCTAAACGAGCAGTACTTC; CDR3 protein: CASSLTLNEQYF
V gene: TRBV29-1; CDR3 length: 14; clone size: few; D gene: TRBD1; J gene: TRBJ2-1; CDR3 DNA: TGCAGCGTACCCCCAGGGGGCGGTTGGAATGAGCAGTTCTTC; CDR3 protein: CSVPPGGGWNEQFF
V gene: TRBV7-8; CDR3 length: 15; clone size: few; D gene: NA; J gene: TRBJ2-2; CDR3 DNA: TGTGCCAGCAGCTTAGAACTAGATGGCACCGGGGAGCTGTTTTTT; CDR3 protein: CASSLELDGTGELFF
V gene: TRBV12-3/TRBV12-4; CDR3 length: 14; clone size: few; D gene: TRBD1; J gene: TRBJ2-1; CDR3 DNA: TGTGCCAGCACCCGGGACAGGGGGGTCGGGGAGCAGTTCTTC; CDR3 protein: CASTRDRGVGEQFF